This TCR beta chain emerged from a study of T cell responses to AZD1222 COVID-19 vaccine. TCRdb's table, derived via immunoSEQ multiplex PCR, lists solely in-frame clones and lacks some. The data contain over 120,000 clones, more than 85% of them singletons. Source: peripheral blood, taken after recovery from COVID-19. The sequence derives from an adult who had recovered from COVID-19.

The CDR3 sequence: CASSNREGRYEQFF. CDR3 DNA sequence: TGTGCCAGTAGTAACCGGGAGGGCCGATATGAGCAGTTCTTC. The rearrangement joins TRBV19 to TRBJ2-1, with 8 bases that match TRBD2. This CDR3 has 14 residues. Germline-derived CDR1 and CDR2 are LNHDA and SQIVND (reference sequence). The junction had 7 bases not matched to a gene; V was cut back by 4 bases and J by 8 bases.